This T cell receptor (beta chain) was identified during a study of cytomegalovirus exposure and HLA in healthy donors. In the case of this clone: What it binds is unknown.

Regarding the study as a whole: Later, an analysis found that TCR clusters from the first cohort tended to co-occur in the 90 to 150 validation repertoires. In vitro testing confirmed a few CMV-associated chains as specific for CMV antigens.

Trimming removed 5 bases from V and 6 bases from J; junction bases left unmatched: 6. CDR1 is GTSNPN and CDR2 is SVGIG in the germline V gene (reference sequence). This CDR3 comprises 12 residues. Sequencing was performed with immunoSEQ multiplex PCR; in TCRdb, only in-frame clones are kept and a portion is missing. The sample contains about 110,000 clones, about 88% of which appear only once. The receptor comes from a woman under 30 in good health and CMV-seronegative. The chain recombines TRBV30 with TRBJ2-5; 7 nucleotides line up with TRBD1. The sample taken for sequencing was PBMCs. The CDR3 region has the DNA TGTGCCTGGTCCGGGACAGTTAAGACCCAGTACTTC. Translated, it gives CAWSGTVKTQYF. Based on the CDR3 plus reference TRBV30 and TRBJ2-5, the full variable domain is SQTIHQWPATLVQPVGSPLSLECTVEGTSNPNLYWYRQAAGRGLQLLFYSVGIGQISSEVPQNLSASRPQDRQFILSSKKLLLSDSGFYLCAWSGTVKTQYFGPGTRLLVL.